This T cell receptor (beta chain) was recorded in a study of T cell responses to AZD1222 COVID-19 vaccine. The CDR3 consists of 10 residues. V was trimmed by 1 base and J by 7 bases, leaving 2 bases between them. Looked up from germline, CDR1 is SGHTS and CDR2 is YDEGEE. Profiling relied on immunoSEQ multiplex PCR, and the TCRdb table lists in-frame clones only, not all of them. The sample contains 100,000 to 150,000 clones, under 85% of which appear only once. This sequence was found in an adult in good health. The sequencing here drew on peripheral blood, taken on day 0 of AZD1222 vaccination. This chain uses TRBV5-8 with TRBJ2-5; D ambiguous. CDR3 DNA sequence: TGTGCCAGCAGCTTGCTGACCCAGTACTTC. Amino acid sequence: CASSLLTQYF. Full variable domain (remainder filled in from reference TRBV5-8 and TRBJ2-5): EAGVTQSPTHLIKTRGQQATLRCSPISGHTSVYWYQQALGLGLQFLLWYDEGEERNRGNFPPRFSGRQFPNYSSELNVNALELEDSALYLCASSLLTQYFGPGTRLLVL.